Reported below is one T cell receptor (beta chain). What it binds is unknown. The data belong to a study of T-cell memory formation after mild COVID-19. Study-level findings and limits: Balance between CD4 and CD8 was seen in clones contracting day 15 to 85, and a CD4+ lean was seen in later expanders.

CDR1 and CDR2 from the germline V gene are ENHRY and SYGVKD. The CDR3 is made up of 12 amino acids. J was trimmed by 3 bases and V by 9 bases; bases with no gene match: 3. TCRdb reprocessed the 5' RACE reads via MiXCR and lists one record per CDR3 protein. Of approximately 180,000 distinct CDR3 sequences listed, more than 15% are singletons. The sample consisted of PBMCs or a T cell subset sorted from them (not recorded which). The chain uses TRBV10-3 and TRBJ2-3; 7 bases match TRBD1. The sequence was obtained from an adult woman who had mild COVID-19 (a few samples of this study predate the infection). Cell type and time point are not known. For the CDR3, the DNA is TGTGCCATAGGGACAGCGACAGATACGCAGTATTTT. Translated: CAIGTATDTQYF.